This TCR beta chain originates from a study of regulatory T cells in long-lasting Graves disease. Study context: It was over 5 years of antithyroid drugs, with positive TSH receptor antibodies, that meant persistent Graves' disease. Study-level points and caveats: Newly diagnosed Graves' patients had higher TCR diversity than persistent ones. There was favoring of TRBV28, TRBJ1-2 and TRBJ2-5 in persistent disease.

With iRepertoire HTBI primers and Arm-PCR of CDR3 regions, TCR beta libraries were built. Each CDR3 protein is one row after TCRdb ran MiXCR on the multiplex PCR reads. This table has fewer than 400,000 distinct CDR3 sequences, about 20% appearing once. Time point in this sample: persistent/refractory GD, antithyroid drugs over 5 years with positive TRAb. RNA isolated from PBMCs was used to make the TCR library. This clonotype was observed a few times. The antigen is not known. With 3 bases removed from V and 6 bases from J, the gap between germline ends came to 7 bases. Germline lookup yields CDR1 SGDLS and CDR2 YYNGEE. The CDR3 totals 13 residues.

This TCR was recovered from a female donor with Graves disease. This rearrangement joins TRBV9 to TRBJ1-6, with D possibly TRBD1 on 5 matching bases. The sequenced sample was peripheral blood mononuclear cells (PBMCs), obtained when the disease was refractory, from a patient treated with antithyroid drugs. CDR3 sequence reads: CASSEQGNSPLHF. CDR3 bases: TGTGCCAGCAGCGAGCAGGGTAATTCACCCCTCCACTTT.